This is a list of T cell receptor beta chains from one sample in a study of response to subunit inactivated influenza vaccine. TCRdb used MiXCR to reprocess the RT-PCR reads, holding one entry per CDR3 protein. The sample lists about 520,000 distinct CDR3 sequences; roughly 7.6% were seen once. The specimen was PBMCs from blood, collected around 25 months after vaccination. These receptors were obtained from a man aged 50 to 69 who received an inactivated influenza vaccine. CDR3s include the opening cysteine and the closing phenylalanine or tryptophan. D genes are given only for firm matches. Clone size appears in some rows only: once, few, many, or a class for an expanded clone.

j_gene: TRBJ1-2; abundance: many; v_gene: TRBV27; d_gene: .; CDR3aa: CASSLGRSYGYTF; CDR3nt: TGTGCCAGCAGTTTAGGGCGGTCCTATGGCTACACCTTC
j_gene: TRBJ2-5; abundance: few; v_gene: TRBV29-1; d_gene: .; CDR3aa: CSVVGSRTAQETQYF; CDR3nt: TGCAGCGTTGTTGGTTCGCGGACAGCACAAGAGACCCAGTACTTC
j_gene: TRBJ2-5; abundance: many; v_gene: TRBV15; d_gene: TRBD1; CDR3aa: CATSRDRTGEETQYF; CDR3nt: TGTGCCACCAGCAGAGATAGGACAGGGGAAGAGACCCAGTACTTC
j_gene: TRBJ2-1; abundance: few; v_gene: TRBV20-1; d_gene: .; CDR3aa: CSARMGGWSSYNEQFF; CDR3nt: TGCAGTGCTAGAATGGGGGGTTGGAGTTCCTACAATGAGCAGTTCTTC
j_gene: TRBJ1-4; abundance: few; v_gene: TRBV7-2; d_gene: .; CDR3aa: CASSSAGRKLFF; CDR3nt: TGTGCCAGCAGCTCCGCTGGTCGGAAACTGTTTTTT
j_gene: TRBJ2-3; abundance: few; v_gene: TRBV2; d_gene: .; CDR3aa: CASTQGGQGADTQYF; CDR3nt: TGTGCCAGCACCCAGGGAGGTCAGGGGGCAGATACGCAGTATTTT
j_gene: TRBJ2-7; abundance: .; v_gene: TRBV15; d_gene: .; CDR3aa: CATRTGYSYEQYF; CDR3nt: TGTGCCACCAGAACAGGGTACTCCTACGAGCAGTACTTC
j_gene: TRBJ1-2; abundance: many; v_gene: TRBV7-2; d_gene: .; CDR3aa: CASSLQGSDYGYTF; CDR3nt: TGTGCCAGCAGCTTACAGGGGAGTGACTATGGCTACACCTTC
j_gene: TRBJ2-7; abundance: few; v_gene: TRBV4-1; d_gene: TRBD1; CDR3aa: CASSQGTGNAYEQYF; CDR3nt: TGCGCCAGCAGCCAAGGGACAGGGAACGCCTACGAGCAGTACTTC
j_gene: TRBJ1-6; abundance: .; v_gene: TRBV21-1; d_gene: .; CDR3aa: CASSKGQGAQSPLHF; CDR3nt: TGTGCCAGCAGCAAGGGACAGGGGGCTCAATCACCCCTCCACTTT
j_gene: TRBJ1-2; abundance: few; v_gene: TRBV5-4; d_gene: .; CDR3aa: CASSKTGGGNYGYTF; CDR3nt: TGTGCCAGCAGCAAGACAGGAGGGGGGAACTATGGCTACACCTTC
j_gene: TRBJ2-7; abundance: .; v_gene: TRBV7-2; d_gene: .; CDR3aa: CASSPQMEQYF; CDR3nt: TGTGCCAGCAGCCCCCAAATGGAGCAGTACTTC
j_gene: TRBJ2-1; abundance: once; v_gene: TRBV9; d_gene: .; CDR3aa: CASSAWGLDCNEQFF; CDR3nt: TGTGCCAGCAGCGCGTGGGGCCTAGACTGCAATGAGCAGTTCTTC
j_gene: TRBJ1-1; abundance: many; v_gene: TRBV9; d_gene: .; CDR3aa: CASSVAPTGVNTEAFF; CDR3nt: TGTGCCAGCAGCGTAGCCCCTACGGGGGTAAACACTGAAGCTTTCTTT
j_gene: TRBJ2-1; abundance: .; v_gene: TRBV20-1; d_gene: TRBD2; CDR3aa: CSARVIAGRINEQFF; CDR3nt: TGCAGTGCTAGAGTGATAGCGGGGCGCATCAATGAGCAGTTCTTC
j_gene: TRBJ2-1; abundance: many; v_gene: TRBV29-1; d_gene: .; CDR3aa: CSVGTGDSYNEQFF; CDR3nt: TGCAGCGTCGGGACTGGAGACTCCTACAATGAGCAGTTCTTC
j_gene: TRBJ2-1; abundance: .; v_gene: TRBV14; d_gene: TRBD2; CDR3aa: CASSQDSPSGRYNEQFF; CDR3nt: TGTGCCAGCAGCCAAGATTCCCCTAGCGGGAGATACAATGAGCAGTTCTTC
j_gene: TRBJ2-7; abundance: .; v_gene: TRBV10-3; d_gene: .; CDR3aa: CAISMTSYEQYF; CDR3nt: TGTGCCATCAGCATGACGTCCTACGAGCAGTACTTC
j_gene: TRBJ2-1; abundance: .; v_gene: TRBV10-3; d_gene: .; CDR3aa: CAIRNRSRGYEQFF; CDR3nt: TGTGCCATCAGGAATCGGAGCAGGGGCTATGAGCAGTTCTTC
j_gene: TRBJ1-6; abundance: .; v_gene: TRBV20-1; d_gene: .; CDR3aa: CSARDPIGYNSPLHF; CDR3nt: TGCAGTGCTAGAGATCCCATCGGCTATAATTCACCCCTCCACTTT
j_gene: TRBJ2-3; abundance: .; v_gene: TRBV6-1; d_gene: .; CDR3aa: CASDSRRGTDTQYF; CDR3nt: TGTGCCAGCGATTCGAGACGGGGCACAGATACGCAGTATTTT
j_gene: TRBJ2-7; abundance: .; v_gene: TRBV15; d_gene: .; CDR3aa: CATRSGTFYEQYF; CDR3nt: TGTGCCACCCGTTCGGGGACGTTCTACGAGCAGTACTTC
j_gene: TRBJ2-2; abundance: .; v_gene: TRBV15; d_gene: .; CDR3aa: CATSTRVGGELFF; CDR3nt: TGTGCCACCAGCACCAGGGTTGGCGGGGAGCTGTTTTTT
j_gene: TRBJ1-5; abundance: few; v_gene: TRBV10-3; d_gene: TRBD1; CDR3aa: CAISQGGPQHF; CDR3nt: TGTGCCATCAGCCAGGGGGGGCCCCAGCATTTT
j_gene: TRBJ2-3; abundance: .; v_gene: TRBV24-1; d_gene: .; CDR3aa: CATSPRVGNTQYF; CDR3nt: TGTGCCACCAGCCCTCGGGTGGGGAACACGCAGTATTTT
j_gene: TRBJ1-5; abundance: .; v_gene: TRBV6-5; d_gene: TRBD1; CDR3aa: CASSYSIRTGKDQPQHF; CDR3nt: TGTGCCAGCAGTTACTCGATTCGGACAGGGAAAGATCAGCCCCAGCATTTT
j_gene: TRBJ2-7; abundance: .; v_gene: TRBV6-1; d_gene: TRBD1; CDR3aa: CASSRWGQDYEQYF; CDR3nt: TGTGCCAGCAGTCGCTGGGGACAGGACTACGAGCAGTACTTC
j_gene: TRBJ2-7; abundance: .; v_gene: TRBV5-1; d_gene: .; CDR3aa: CASSLSRAGDEQYF; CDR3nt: TGCGCCAGCAGCTTGTCCAGGGCAGGCGACGAGCAGTACTTC
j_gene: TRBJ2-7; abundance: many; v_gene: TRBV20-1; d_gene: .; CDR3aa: CSATRDSYEQYF; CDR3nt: TGCAGTGCTACCCGGGACTCCTACGAGCAGTACTTC
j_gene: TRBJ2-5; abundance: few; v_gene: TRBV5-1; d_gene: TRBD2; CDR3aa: CASSFASGGPQETQYF; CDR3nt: TGCGCCAGCAGCTTCGCTAGCGGGGGCCCTCAAGAGACCCAGTACTTC
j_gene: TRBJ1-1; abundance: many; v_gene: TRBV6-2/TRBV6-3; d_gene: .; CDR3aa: CASRGSGGTEAFF; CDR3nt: TGTGCCAGCAGAGGATCGGGCGGAACTGAAGCTTTCTTT
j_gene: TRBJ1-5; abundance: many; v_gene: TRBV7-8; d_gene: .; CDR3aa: CASSLPRRLNSNQPQHF; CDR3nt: TGTGCCAGCAGCCTACCACGACGGCTAAATAGCAATCAGCCCCAGCATTTT
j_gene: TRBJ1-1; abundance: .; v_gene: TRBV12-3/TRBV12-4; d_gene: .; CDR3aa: CASSQGHQNTEAFF; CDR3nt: TGTGCCAGCAGCCAGGGACACCAGAACACTGAAGCTTTCTTT
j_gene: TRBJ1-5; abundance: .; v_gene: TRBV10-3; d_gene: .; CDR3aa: CAISESMVYSNQPQHF; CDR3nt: TGTGCCATCAGTGAGTCGATGGTTTATAGCAATCAGCCCCAGCATTTT
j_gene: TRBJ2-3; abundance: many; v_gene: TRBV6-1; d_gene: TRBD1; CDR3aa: CASSEHRGGDTQYF; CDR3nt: TGTGCCAGCAGTGAGCACAGGGGCGGCGATACGCAGTATTTT
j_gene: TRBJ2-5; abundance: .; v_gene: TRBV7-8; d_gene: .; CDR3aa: CASSPLQRVKETQYF; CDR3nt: TGTGCCAGCAGCCCGTTACAGCGGGTTAAAGAGACCCAGTACTTC
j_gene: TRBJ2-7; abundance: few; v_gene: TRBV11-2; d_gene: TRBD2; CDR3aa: CASSGTSGRRWYEQYF; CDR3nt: TGTGCCAGCAGCGGGACTAGCGGGAGACGGTGGTACGAGCAGTACTTC
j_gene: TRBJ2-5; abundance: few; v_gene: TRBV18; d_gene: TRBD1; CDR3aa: CASSPYLGQGQETQYF; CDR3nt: TGTGCCAGCTCACCTTATCTAGGACAGGGGCAAGAGACCCAGTACTTC
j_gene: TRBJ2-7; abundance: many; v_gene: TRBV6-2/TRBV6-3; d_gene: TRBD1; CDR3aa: CASSYTTGDEQYF; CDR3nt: TGTGCCAGCAGTTACACTACAGGGGACGAGCAGTACTTC
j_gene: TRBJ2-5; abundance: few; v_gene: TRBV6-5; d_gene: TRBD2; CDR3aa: CASRLAGTPQETQYF; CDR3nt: TGTGCCAGCAGGTTAGCGGGAACGCCCCAAGAGACCCAGTACTTC
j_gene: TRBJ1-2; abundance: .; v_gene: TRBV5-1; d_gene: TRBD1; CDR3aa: CASTTGTGVYGYTF; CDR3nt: TGCGCCAGCACCACCGGGACAGGGGTCTATGGCTACACCTTC
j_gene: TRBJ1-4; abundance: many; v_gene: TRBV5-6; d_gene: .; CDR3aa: CASSLGRTNEKLFF; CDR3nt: TGTGCCAGCAGCTTGGGCAGAACTAATGAAAAACTGTTTTTT
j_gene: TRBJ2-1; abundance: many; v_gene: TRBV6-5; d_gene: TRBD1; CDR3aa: CASSLTGYNEQFF; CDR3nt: TGTGCCAGCAGTTTGACAGGGTATAATGAGCAGTTCTTC
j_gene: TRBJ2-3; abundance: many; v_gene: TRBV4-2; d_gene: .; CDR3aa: CASSTDSTDTQYF; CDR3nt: TGTGCCAGCAGCACCGACAGCACAGATACGCAGTATTTT
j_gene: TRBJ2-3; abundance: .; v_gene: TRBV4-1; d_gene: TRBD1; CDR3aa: CASSHRWTGYTDTQYF; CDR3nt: TGCGCCAGCAGCCACAGATGGACAGGGTACACAGATACGCAGTATTTT
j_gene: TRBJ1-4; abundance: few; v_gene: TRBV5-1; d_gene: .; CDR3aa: CASSQQGPNEKLFF; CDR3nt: TGCGCCAGCAGCCAACAGGGACCTAATGAAAAACTGTTTTTT
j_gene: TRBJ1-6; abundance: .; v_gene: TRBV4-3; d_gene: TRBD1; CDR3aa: CASSHRTGGGGSPLHF; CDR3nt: TGCGCCAGCAGCCACCGTACAGGGGGGGGCGGTTCACCCCTCCACTTT
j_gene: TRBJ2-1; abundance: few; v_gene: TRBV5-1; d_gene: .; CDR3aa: CASSSTGTEQFF; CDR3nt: TGCGCCAGCAGCTCGACCGGGACGGAGCAGTTCTTC
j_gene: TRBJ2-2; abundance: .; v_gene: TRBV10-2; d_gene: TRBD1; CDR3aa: CASTTTGGTGELFF; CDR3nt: TGCGCCAGCACCACAACAGGGGGCACCGGGGAGCTGTTTTTT